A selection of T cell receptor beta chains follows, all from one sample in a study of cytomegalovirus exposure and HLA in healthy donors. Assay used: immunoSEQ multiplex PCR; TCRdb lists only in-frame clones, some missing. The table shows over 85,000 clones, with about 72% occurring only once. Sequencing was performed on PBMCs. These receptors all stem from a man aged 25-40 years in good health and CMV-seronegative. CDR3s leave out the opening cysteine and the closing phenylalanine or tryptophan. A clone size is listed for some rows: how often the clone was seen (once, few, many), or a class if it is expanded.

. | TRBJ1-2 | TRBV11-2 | ASSLGGGHPYGYT
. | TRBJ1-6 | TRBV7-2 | ASSLVQGNNSPLH
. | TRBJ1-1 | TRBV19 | ASTTLRVNTEAF
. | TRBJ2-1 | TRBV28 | ASSLEGFSGNEQF
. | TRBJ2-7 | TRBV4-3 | ASSPGEGYEQY
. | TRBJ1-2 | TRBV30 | AWRGQGSGYT
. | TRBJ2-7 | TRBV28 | ASSSDYPGEQY
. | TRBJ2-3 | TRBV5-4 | ASSSPGLASDTQY
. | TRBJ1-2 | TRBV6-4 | ASSDRSAGGHNGYT
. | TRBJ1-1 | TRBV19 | ASRDRGRGAF
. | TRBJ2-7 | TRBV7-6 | ASSPPDAYEQY
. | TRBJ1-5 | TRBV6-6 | ASSYSTAINQPQH
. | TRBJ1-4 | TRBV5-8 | ASSLTGLGERPKLF
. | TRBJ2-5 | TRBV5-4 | ASSLAQGGTETQY
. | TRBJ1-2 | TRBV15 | ATGLGQGSGYT
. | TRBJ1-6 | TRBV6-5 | ASRPGQGISPLH
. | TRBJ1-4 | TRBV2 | ASSVQGYEKLF
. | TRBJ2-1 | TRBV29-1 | SVRTGDNEQF
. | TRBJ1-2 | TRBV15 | ATLEDRGPGGYT
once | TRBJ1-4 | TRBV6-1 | ASRPITGLELF
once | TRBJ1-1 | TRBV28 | ASSFGTGGDEAF
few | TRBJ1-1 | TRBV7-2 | ASSRQGGTEAF
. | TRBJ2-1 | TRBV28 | ASRPTPGDPGFYNEQF
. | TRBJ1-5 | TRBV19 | ASRARGSNQPQH
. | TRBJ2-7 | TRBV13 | ASSPGGGGRAYEQY
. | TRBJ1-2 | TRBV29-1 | SADRGGNYGYT
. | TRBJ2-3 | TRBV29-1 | SVTPLYGTGTDTQY
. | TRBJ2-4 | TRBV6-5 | ASSYRERNIQY
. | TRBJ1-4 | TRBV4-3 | ASSQGGRGGRNEKLF
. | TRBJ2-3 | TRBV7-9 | ASSLARGRVQGDTQY
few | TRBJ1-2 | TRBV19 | ASSLQYYGYT
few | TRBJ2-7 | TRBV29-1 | SVEDRQDNSYEQY
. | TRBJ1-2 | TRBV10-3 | AIRAGDDYGYT
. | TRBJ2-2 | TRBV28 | ASKDGFKGGNGELF
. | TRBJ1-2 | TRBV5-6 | ASSSADYGYT
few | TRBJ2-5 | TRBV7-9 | ASSSTFQETQY
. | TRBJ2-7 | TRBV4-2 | ASSQENSGTSYEQY
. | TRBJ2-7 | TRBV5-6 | ASSRTSGGNYEQY
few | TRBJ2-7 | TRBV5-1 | ASSLGQGLDEQY
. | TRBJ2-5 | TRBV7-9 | ASSLVPGTETQY
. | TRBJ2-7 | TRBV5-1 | ASSMGQGQISYEQY
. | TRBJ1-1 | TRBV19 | ASSGTGGGNTEAF
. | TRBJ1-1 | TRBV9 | ASSPGGEAF
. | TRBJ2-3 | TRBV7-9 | AGRSGIGVGDTQY
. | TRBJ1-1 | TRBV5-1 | ASRMAGINTEAF
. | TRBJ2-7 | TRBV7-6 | ASSLTASYEQY
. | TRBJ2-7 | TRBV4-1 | ASSQEGGSCEQY
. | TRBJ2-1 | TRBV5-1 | ASRLGLAGDEQF
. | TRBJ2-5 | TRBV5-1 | ASAEGETQY
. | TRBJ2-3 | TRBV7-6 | ASSFAGGSTDTQY
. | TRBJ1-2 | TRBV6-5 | ASSYASVGGRGYT
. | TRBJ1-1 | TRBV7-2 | ASSPTVGPMNTEAF
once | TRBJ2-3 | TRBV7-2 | ASSFTIAGGPEDTQY
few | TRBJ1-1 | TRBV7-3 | ASSPRGVAEAF
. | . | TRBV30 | AWSVGQGQYEQY
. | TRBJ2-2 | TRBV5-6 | ASSHPPGNTGELF
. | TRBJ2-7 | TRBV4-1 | ASSQRDSAYEQY